A selection of T cell receptor beta chains follows, all from one sample in a study of blood T cell repertoires in COVID-19. Clones were read by immunoSEQ multiplex PCR, and TCRdb kept only the in-frame ones, dropping some. This table holds around 240,000 clones, approximately 90% found once. The source material was PBMCs or T cells enriched from blood (not recorded which). These receptors came from a man aged 50 to 60 who had been exposed to COVID-19. CDR3s include the opening cysteine and the closing phenylalanine or tryptophan. Fields, in order: J gene, CDR3 length, clone size, D gene, V gene, CDR3 DNA, CDR3 protein. D genes are given only for firm matches. Expanded clones are given a class, and other clones once, few, many or no size at all.

TRBJ1-1 | 15 | - | TRBD1 | TRBV27 | TGTGCCAGCAGAATGGGACAGGGCCGGGACACTGAAGCTTTCTTT | CASRMGQGRDTEAFF
TRBJ2-5 | 15 | - | - | TRBV9 | TGTGCCAGCAGCGCAGCTACAGGGTATGGAGAGACCCAGTACTTC | CASSAATGYGETQYF
TRBJ2-5 | 14 | - | - | TRBV7-2 | TGTGCCAGCAGCTTAGGTTTGGGGGCGGAGACCCAGTACTTC | CASSLGLGAETQYF
TRBJ1-5 | 14 | - | - | TRBV6-5 | TGTGCCAGCAGTCCGACAGCTAAAAATCAGCCCCAGCATTTT | CASSPTAKNQPQHF
TRBJ2-2 | 17 | - | TRBD1 | TRBV7-3 | TGTGCCAGCAGCTTACAGGGACAGGGACGAGGCACCGGGGAGCTGTTTTTT | CASSLQGQGRGTGELFF
TRBJ1-1 | 14 | - | TRBD1 | TRBV2 | TGTGCCAGCTCCGTAGGACAGGCGAACACTGAAGCTTTCTTT | CASSVGQANTEAFF
TRBJ2-5 | 15 | - | - | TRBV7-3 | TGTGCCAGCAGCTCAACCCCCGGGTACCAAGAGACCCAGTACTTC | CASSSTPGYQETQYF
TRBJ2-7 | 14 | - | TRBD1 | TRBV11-2 | TGTGCCAGCAGCAAATTACAGGGGTCGCTGGAGCAGTACTTC | CASSKLQGSLEQYF
TRBJ2-7 | 15 | once | TRBD1 | TRBV5-6 | TGTGCCAGCAGCTTGGGACAGGGGGTAGCCTACGAGCAGTACTTC | CASSLGQGVAYEQYF
TRBJ1-3 | 18 | - | TRBD1 | TRBV5-1 | TGCGCCAGCAGCTTGGGCCTCCGGGACAGATTCTCTGGAAACACCATATATTTT | CASSLGLRDRFSGNTIYF
TRBJ2-5 | 11 | - | - | TRBV29-1 | TGCAGCGTTGAACGGGAGGAGACCCAGTACTTC | CSVEREETQYF
TRBJ2-7 | 14 | once | TRBD2 | TRBV9 | TGTGCCAGCAGCGAGGGACTAGCGGGGGGTGAGCAGTACTTC | CASSEGLAGGEQYF
TRBJ1-1 | 15 | - | - | TRBV6-5 | TGTGCCAGCACCCCACCCGGGAACGGGGACACTGAAGCTTTCTTT | CASTPPGNGDTEAFF
TRBJ1-1 | 12 | - | - | TRBV9 | TGTGCCAGCAGCGTAGTAACTGAAGAAGCTTTCTTT | CASSVVTEEAFF
TRBJ1-1 | 14 | - | - | TRBV10-3 | TGTGCCATCAGTCTAACACAGGGCGACACTGAAGCTTTCTTT | CAISLTQGDTEAFF
TRBJ1-1 | 15 | - | - | TRBV24-1 | TGTGCCACCAGTGATAGGAAGACAGGGAACACTGAAGCTTTCTTT | CATSDRKTGNTEAFF
TRBJ2-7 | 12 | - | - | TRBV6-1 | TGTGCCAGCAGTGAACAGGTCTGGGAGCAGTACTTC | CASSEQVWEQYF
TRBJ1-2 | 15 | - | TRBD1 | TRBV28 | TGTGCCAGCAGTATAGGCTCGGACAGGGTATATGGCTACACCTTC | CASSIGSDRVYGYTF
TRBJ1-4 | 15 | - | TRBD1 | TRBV9 | TGTGCCAGCAGCGTAAAGGGACAGGGAGGGGAAAAACTGTTTTTT | CASSVKGQGGEKLFF
TRBJ2-7 | 16 | - | - | TRBV7-9 | TGTGCCAGCAGCTTCCCCTTGAGCATGAGCTCCTACGAGCAGTACTTC | CASSFPLSMSSYEQYF
TRBJ2-3 | 14 | - | - | TRBV4-1 | TGCGCCAGCAGCCTTAGGACTGGGGTAGATACGCAGTATTTT | CASSLRTGVDTQYF
TRBJ1-3 | 16 | - | - | TRBV7-8 | TGTGCCAGCAGCTCCGCGGGGGCATACTCTGGAAACACCATATATTTT | CASSSAGAYSGNTIYF
TRBJ2-1 | 18 | - | TRBD2 | TRBV18 | TGTGCCAGCTCGTGGCGACTAGCGGGAGGTGGGGGTTTCAATGAGCAGTTCTTC | CASSWRLAGGGGFNEQFF
TRBJ2-1 | 17 | - | TRBD1 | TRBV24-1 | TGTGCCACCAGTGATACCTCCGGGACAGTTTCTCTTAATGAGCAGTTCTTC | CATSDTSGTVSLNEQFF
TRBJ2-5 | 14 | - | TRBD2 | TRBV20-1 | TGCAGTGCTAGTGTTACTAGCGGGATAGAGACCCAGTACTTC | CSASVTSGIETQYF
TRBJ1-1 | 16 | - | - | TRBV3-1/TRBV3-2 | TGTGCCAGCAGCCAAAGCCTGACAGAACAGAACACTGAAGCTTTCTTT | CASSQSLTEQNTEAFF
TRBJ2-7 | 15 | - | TRBD1 | TRBV18 | TGTGCCAGCTCACCGGGACAGACTGGAATCTACGAGCAGTACTTC | CASSPGQTGIYEQYF
TRBJ2-3 | 15 | - | TRBD1 | TRBV5-1 | TGCGCCAGCAGCTTGAGTCCAGGGGGTACAGATACGCAGTATTTT | CASSLSPGGTDTQYF
TRBJ1-1 | 13 | - | TRBD1 | TRBV5-1 | TGCGCCAGCGCATTTGGGGACAGGGAGAAAGCTTTCTTT | CASAFGDREKAFF
TRBJ1-1 | 15 | - | - | TRBV7-2 | TGTGCCAGCAGCCTCAGGATCCCCCGGGGAACTGAAGCTTTCTTT | CASSLRIPRGTEAFF
TRBJ1-2 | 13 | - | TRBD1 | TRBV5-4 | TGTGCCAGCAGCTTGATGACAGGGATGGGCTACACCTTC | CASSLMTGMGYTF
TRBJ1-5 | 14 | - | - | TRBV3-1/TRBV3-2 | TGTGCCAGCAGCCCCTTTGGGAGGGGTCAGCCCCAGCATTTT | CASSPFGRGQPQHF
TRBJ1-1 | 14 | - | - | TRBV10-1 | TGCGCCAGCAGTGAGTCGAGTTTTTACTCGGAAGCTTTCTTT | CASSESSFYSEAFF
TRBJ1-2 | 13 | - | TRBD1 | TRBV5-1 | TGCGCCAGCAGCCAGGGACAGCCCTATGGCTACACCTTC | CASSQGQPYGYTF
TRBJ1-4 | 18 | - | - | TRBV7-8 | TGTGCCAGCAGCTCAATTTATCGACAGAGAGGAACTAATGAAAAACTGTTTTTT | CASSSIYRQRGTNEKLFF
TRBJ2-1 | 15 | - | TRBD2 | TRBV5-1 | TGCGCCAGCAGCCTTATAGCGGGAGACTACAATGAGCAGTTCTTC | CASSLIAGDYNEQFF
TRBJ2-2 | 15 | - | - | TRBV4-2 | TGTGCCAGCAGCCATGGCACTAGCCGCACCGGGGAGCTGTTTTTT | CASSHGTSRTGELFF
TRBJ2-2 | 14 | - | - | TRBV5-1 | TGCGCCAGCCACAAACGGGGGAACACCGGGGAGCTGTTTTTT | CASHKRGNTGELFF
TRBJ2-1 | 18 | - | - | TRBV18 | TGTGCCAGCTCACCTCAACAACCCAATACGGGGTCCTACAATGAGCAGTTCTTC | CASSPQQPNTGSYNEQFF
TRBJ1-3 | 15 | - | - | TRBV28 | TGTGCCAGCACCACCCCCCCAGGGTCTGGAAACACCATATATTTT | CASTTPPGSGNTIYF
TRBJ2-3 | 16 | - | TRBD2 | TRBV5-8 | TGTGCCAGCAGCTTGGTTCTCGGGGGGGCCATAGATACGCAGTATTTT | CASSLVLGGAIDTQYF
TRBJ1-3 | 15 | - | TRBD1 | TRBV29-1 | TGCAGCGTTGATTCGGGACAGGGACATGGAAACACCATATATTTT | CSVDSGQGHGNTIYF
TRBJ2-1 | 15 | - | - | TRBV5-1 | TGCGCCAGCAGCTTGGGTGCCCAGGGGTCGTCTGAGCAGTTCTTC | CASSLGAQGSSEQFF
TRBJ1-6 | 15 | once | TRBD1 | TRBV9 | TGTGCCAGCAGCACATGGACAGGGGCAGATTCACCCCTCCACTTT | CASSTWTGADSPLHF
TRBJ2-3 | 16 | few | TRBD2 | TRBV4-1 | TGCGCCAGCAGCCAAATTAGCGGGGGACGCACAGATACGCAGTATTTT | CASSQISGGRTDTQYF
TRBJ2-1 | 15 | - | TRBD1 | TRBV24-1 | TGTGCCACCAGTGACCTAGGACAGGGGGACAATGAGCAGTTCTTC | CATSDLGQGDNEQFF
TRBJ2-5 | 12 | - | - | TRBV30 | TGTGCCTGGAGTGTGTCGGGGGAGACCCAGTACTTC | CAWSVSGETQYF
TRBJ1-2 | 11 | - | - | TRBV28 | TGTGTCTCCGGCGGGATCTATGGCTACACCTTC | CVSGGIYGYTF
TRBJ1-1 | 13 | few | - | TRBV12-3/TRBV12-4 | TGTGCCAGCAGTTTATATATGAACACTGAAGCTTTCTTT | CASSLYMNTEAFF
TRBJ1-1 | 15 | - | - | TRBV27 | TGTGCCAGCAGCTGGGAGGGACACCCGAACACTGAAGCTTTCTTT | CASSWEGHPNTEAFF
TRBJ1-2 | 14 | - | - | TRBV7-2 | TGTGCCAGCAGCTTACGACTATGGGGAACTGGCTACACCTTC | CASSLRLWGTGYTF
TRBJ2-7 | 15 | - | TRBD2 | TRBV28 | TGTGCCAGCAGTTACCACCCGGGACTAGCGGGAGAGCAGTACTTC | CASSYHPGLAGEQYF
TRBJ2-1 | 14 | - | - | TRBV9 | TGTGCCAGCAGCGCTAGGCTCTCCTACAATGAGCAGTTCTTC | CASSARLSYNEQFF
TRBJ1-1 | 16 | - | - | TRBV7-2 | TGTGCCAGCAGCTTAAATGAACAGGGCGGTTCTTCTGAAGCTTTCTTT | CASSLNEQGGSSEAFF
TRBJ1-2 | 14 | - | - | TRBV7-2 | TGTGCCAGCAGCTTAGAGGGGCTGTGGTATGGCTACACCTTC | CASSLEGLWYGYTF